One sample yielded the 30 T cell receptor beta chains listed below, sequenced in a study of T cells in Graves' hyperthyroidism and ophthalmopathy. Authors of the study amplified TCR beta CDR3 regions from RNA transcripts. TCR CDR3 underwent first-round RT-PCR with the HTBI primer set. TCRdb itself ran the multiplex PCR reads through MiXCR, one entry per CDR3 protein. The sample lists 250,000 to 300,000 distinct CDR3 sequences, roughly an eighth occurring once. Sequencing was performed on blood. These receptors were collected from a woman in her thirties or forties with Graves' hyperthyroidism.

This clonotype was counted many times. This rearrangement joins TRBV5-6 to TRBJ1-2, with D possibly matching TRBD1 (6 bases). V lost 4 bases and J lost 0, with 22 bases in between. Per germline, CDR1 SGHDT and CDR2 YYEEEE. CDR3 length equals 18 residues. CDR3: CASSMRTVHIRANYGYTF. The CDR3 DNA follows: TGTGCCAGCAGCATGAGGACAGTTCACATCCGAGCTAACTATGGCTACACCTTC. Complete variable domain (other parts from reference TRBV5-6 and TRBJ1-2): DAGVTQSPTHLIKTRGQQVTLRCSPKSGHDTVSWYQQALGQGPQFIFQYYEEEERQRGNFPDRFSGHQFPNYSSELNVNALLLGDSALYLCASSMRTVHIRANYGYTFGSGTRLTVV.

V and J are TRBV5-1 and TRBJ1-4; 7 nucleotides match TRBD1. The CDR3 spans 16 residues. V trimming: 1 base; J trimming: 5 bases; junction bases outside the gene matches: 8. From germline, CDR1 is SGHRS and CDR2 YFSETQ. The CDR3 DNA reads as TGCGCCAGCAGCTTGAACGGTGGGACAGCAAATGAAAAACTGTTTTTT. Translation: CASSLNGGTANEKLFF.

V is TRBV4-2 and J is TRBJ1-5; D might be TRBD1 (6 bases). Per the germline V gene, CDR1 is LGHNA and CDR2 is YNFKEQ. CDR3 length equals 16 residues. V lost 4 bases, J lost 3 bases, and 16 bases lay in between. The CDR3 coding sequence is TGTGCCAGCAGCCTAGACCACAGGGCGGACAATCAGCCCCAGCATTTT. Amino acid sequence: CASSLDHRADNQPQHF.

The CDR3 protein is CASSLGGREQYF. As DNA, the CDR3 is TGTGCCAGCAGCTTGGGGGGGCGCGAGCAGTACTTC. The chain uses TRBV11-2 and TRBJ2-7, with D perhaps matching TRBD2 (7 bases). Deletions cut 3 bases from V and 6 bases from J, with 9 bases between. CDR1 is SGHAT, CDR2 FQNNGV, per germline. The CDR3 covers 12 residues.

This clonotype was counted many times. The rearrangement links TRBV29-1 to TRBJ2-3, with D perhaps TRBD1 or TRBD2 (5 bases each). V was clipped by 4 bases and J by 6 bases, with 14 bases between them. This CDR3 has 13 amino acids. Germline V gene sequence: CDR1 SQVTM, CDR2 ANQGSEA. The CDR3 DNA is TGCAGCGTTGGAGGGGAAGTCAGGGATACGCAGTATTTT. Its protein is CSVGGEVRDTQYF.

This clonotype was found a few times. This chain connects TRBV4-1 to TRBJ1-2, with 7 bases aligning to TRBD1. Germline CDR1 is MGHRA and CDR2 is YSYEKL. The CDR3 contains 13 residues. With 1 base clipped from V and 5 bases from J, the junction kept 1 base outside the gene matches. This chain's CDR3 is CASSQAGQYGYTF. The CDR3 DNA is TGCGCCAGCAGCCAAGCGGGACAGTATGGCTACACCTTC.

This sequence joins TRBV27 and TRBJ2-7; 9 bases match TRBD2. The germline gives CDR1 MNHEY, CDR2 SMNVEV (reference sequence). The CDR3 length is 13 residues. V was clipped by 4 bases and J by 9 bases; unmatched bases: 7. The CDR3 nucleotides read TGTGCCAGCAGTTGGCGGGAGGGCCCGAGGCAGTACTTC. It codes for CASSWREGPRQYF.

This clonotype has at least ten counts. The CDR3 DNA sequence: TGTGCCAGCAGCTTAGGCCGGGGGGGACAGCATAGCAATCAGCCCCAGCATTTT. Translated, it gives CASSLGRGGQHSNQPQHF. This rearrangement joins TRBV13 to TRBJ1-5; 7 nucleotides match TRBD1. The CDR3 contains 18 residues. CDR1 and CDR2 (germline): PRHDT, FYEKMQ (reference sequence). V was pared by 0 bases and J by 0 bases, with 8 bases of the junction left unmatched.

In its sample, this clonotype was seen many times. The V and J genes are TRBV12-3 or TRBV12-4 and TRBJ1-2, with D tentatively TRBD1 (6 bases). Between the trimmed V and J ends, which lost 5 bases and 4 bases, there was a span of 17 bases. CDR3 size: 15 residues. The CDR3 DNA is TGTGCCAGCAGTCCTAGACAGGCGTCTCGCTATGGCTACACCTTC. Translation: CASSPRQASRYGYTF.

A few counts support this clonotype. V usage is TRBV3-1 and J usage is TRBJ1-4; D not resolved. V lost 0 bases and J lost 8, with 16 bases in between. Per germline, CDR1 LGHDT and CDR2 YNNKEL (reference sequence). This CDR3 contains 16 residues. In DNA, the CDR3 is TGTGCCAGCAGCCAAGATTACGGGATTGGAGGCGAAAAACTGTTTTTT. It codes for CASSQDYGIGGEKLFF. Variable domain in full (rest from reference TRBV3-1 and TRBJ1-4): DTAVSQTPKYLVTQMGNDKSIKCEQNLGHDTMYWYKQDSKKFLKIMFSYNNKELIINETVPNRFSPKSPDKAHLNLHINSLELGDSAVYFCASSQDYGIGGEKLFFGSGTQLSVL.

There are a few counts of this clonotype. A much larger clone lies one base from this, so it may be a read error. The chain has TRBV3-1 and TRBJ2-4; D might be TRBD2 (6 bases). CDR1 and CDR2 from the germline V gene are LGHDT and YNNKEL (reference sequence). The CDR3 has 12 amino acids. The V end lost 3 bases, the J end lost 11 bases, and 11 bases lay between the germline ends. In DNA, the CDR3 is TGTGCCAGCAGCCAGACTAGTGGCGTTCAGTACTTC. Translation: CASSQTSGVQYF.

This clonotype was picked up many times. This chain joins TRBV20-1 and TRBJ2-5; 7 bases are shared with TRBD2. CDR1 is DFQATT, CDR2 SNEGSKA, per germline (reference sequence). This CDR3 has 17 residues. V lost 0 bases, J lost 2 bases, and 12 bases stayed unmatched. The CDR3, as DNA: TGCAGTGCTAGAGACCACGAAAGGACTAGTTGGCAAGAGACCCAGTACTTC. Translation: CSARDHERTSWQETQYF.

The V call is TRBV20-1, the J call TRBJ2-7, with D possibly matching TRBD2 (5 bases). This CDR3 is 13 amino acids long. The germline V gene has CDR1 DFQATT and CDR2 SNEGSKA (reference sequence). Deletions cut 4 bases from V and 4 bases from J, with 14 bases between. Here the CDR3 DNA reads TGCAGTGCTATCGGTGGACTGAATTACGAGCAGTACTTC. Protein sequence: CSAIGGLNYEQYF.

This clonotype was seen many times. This sequence joins TRBV7-2 and TRBJ2-7; D gene unclear. Germline V gene data show CDR1 as SGHTA and CDR2 as FQGNSA. The CDR3 is 13 residues long. V gave up 5 bases and J gave up 4 bases, with 12 bases separating them. CDR3 amino acids: CASSSDREYEQYF. CDR3 DNA sequence: TGTGCCAGCAGCAGCGACCGAGAGTACGAGCAGTACTTC.

This clonotype was observed many times. J is TRBJ2-2 and V is TRBV27; D call uncertain. Trimming pared 3 bases from V and 0 bases from J, leaving 11 bases between. Germline assignment: CDR1 MNHEY and CDR2 SMNVEV (reference sequence). The CDR3 spans 16 residues. The CDR3 nucleotides read TGTGCCAGCAGTTTCCAGAGGCAGGCGAACACCGGGGAGCTGTTTTTT. It specifies CASSFQRQANTGELFF.

In its sample, this clonotype was seen many times. The rearrangement links TRBV6-2 or TRBV6-3 to TRBJ1-4, with D uncertain. V was cut by 6 bases and J by 6 bases, with 8 bases left in between. The CDR3 totals 12 residues. In germline, CDR1 is MNHEY, CDR2 SVGEGT. The CDR3 bases are TGTGCCAGCAGCCCTGGGTATGAAAAACTGTTTTTT. This translates into CASSPGYEKLFF.

Worth noting for this clonotype: Since a much larger clone is just one base distant, this may be a read error. This CDR3 fails to terminate in the conserved phenylalanine or tryptophan, so it likely reflects a read error. The rearrangement links TRBV2 to TRBJ2-7; TRBD1 matches 11 bases. Germline V CDR1 and CDR2: SNHLY, FYNNEI. The CDR3 has 14 residues. J was trimmed by 3 bases and V by 6 bases; bases with no gene match: 4. This CDR3 is CASRGGQGVYEQYL. The CDR3 nucleotides read TGTGCCAGCAGAGGGGGACAGGGGGTCTACGAGCAGTACCTC.

This clonotype was detected only a few times. The chain couples TRBV28 to TRBJ1-2, with D possibly TRBD1 on 6 matching bases. The CDR3 spans 12 residues. V lost 6 bases and J 8 bases, leaving 13 bases between the germline ends. CDR1 is MDHEN, CDR2 SYDVKM, per germline. In nucleotides, the CDR3 is TGTGCCAGCAGAATTCAGGGGATCGGCTACACCTTC. It is translated as CASRIQGIGYTF.

In its sample, this clonotype was seen a few times. V usage is TRBV19 and J usage is TRBJ1-4; 10 bases agree with TRBD1. V shed 7 bases and J 6 bases; nucleotides not matched to a gene: 11. This CDR3 is built from 16 residues. Germline CDR1 is LNHDA and CDR2 is SQIVND (reference sequence). The CDR3 spells CASKSPRGQGYEKLFF. In nucleotides, the CDR3 is TGTGCCAGTAAATCCCCTCGGGGACAGGGGTATGAAAAACTGTTTTTT.

This clonotype has ten or more counts. The chain carries TRBV28 and TRBJ1-6; D remains unclear. This CDR3 region has 12 residues. With 3 bases removed from V and 8 bases from J, the gap between germline ends came to 5 bases. Per the germline V gene, CDR1 is MDHEN and CDR2 is SYDVKM. In nucleotides, the CDR3 is TGTGCCAGCAGTTTGCCTGATTCACCCCTCCACTTT. Translating it yields CASSLPDSPLHF.

This clonotype appeared many times. The V call is TRBV11-3, the J call TRBJ1-1; no firm D call. The CDR3 consists of 12 residues. Germline CDR1 and CDR2: SGHNT and YENEEA. Trimming removed 7 bases at V and 1 base at J, with 7 bases between. The CDR3 loop reads CASTQSNTEAFF. The DNA for the CDR3 is TGTGCCAGCACCCAGTCGAACACTGAAGCTTTCTTT.

This clonotype was detected many times. V usage is TRBV7-9 and J usage is TRBJ2-3; D gene uncertain. The CDR3 is 13 amino acids. CDR1 SEHNR and CDR2 FQNEAQ come from the germline V gene (reference sequence). V lost 8 bases and J lost 1, with 10 bases in between. CDR3 coding DNA: TGTGCCAGCGAGGAGTTCGGCACAGATACGCAGTATTTT. It yields the protein CASEEFGTDTQYF.

The chain carries TRBV20-1 and TRBJ2-5; TRBD1 matches at 7 bases. The junction had 9 bases not matched to a gene; V was cut back by 1 base and J by 4 bases. Germline assignment: CDR1 DFQATT and CDR2 SNEGSKA (reference sequence). The CDR3 runs to 15 residues. The CDR3 protein is CSARGQGANRETQYF. Here the CDR3 DNA reads TGCAGTGCTAGAGGACAGGGTGCTAACAGAGAGACCCAGTACTTC.

In its sample, this clonotype was seen many times. The V call is TRBV20-1, the J call TRBJ2-7; D uncertain. V was cut by 4 bases and J by 6 bases, with 10 bases left in between. Germline CDR1 DFQATT, CDR2 SNEGSKA (reference sequence). The CDR3 spans 11 residues. The CDR3 coding sequence is TGCAGTGCTACTGTTGTAGGCGAGCAGTACTTC. Translation gives CSATVVGEQYF.

This clonotype has only one observation. This chain's CDR3 is CASSGRIGRTNEQFF. In DNA, the CDR3 is TGTGCCAGCAGCGGGAGAATCGGTAGAACTAATGAGCAGTTCTTC. This rearrangement joins TRBV12-3 or TRBV12-4 to TRBJ2-1; TRBD2 might be the D (6 bases). CDR3 size: 15 residues. V lost 6 bases, J lost 7 bases, and 19 bases lay in between.

This clonotype was found a few times. The chain employs TRBV7-2 and TRBJ2-4; 7 bases align to TRBD2. The junction had 12 bases not matched to a gene; V was cut back by 8 bases and J by 8 bases. CDR1 SGHTA and CDR2 FQGNSA come from the germline V gene. The CDR3 length is 14 residues. CDR3: CASGGGGSGDIQYF. The CDR3 nucleotides read TGTGCCAGCGGGGGGGGGGGGTCTGGGGACATTCAGTACTTC.

The rearrangement joins TRBV11-2 to TRBJ2-7, with 8 bases identical to TRBD2. Germline CDR1 is SGHAT and CDR2 is FQNNGV. The CDR3 length is 14 residues. The ends lost 3 bases at V and 7 bases at J; junction bases unmatched: 8. The CDR3 protein is CASSLPGLVREQYF. Here the CDR3 DNA reads TGTGCCAGCAGCTTGCCGGGACTAGTGCGTGAGCAGTACTTC.

Ten or more counts support this clonotype. The chain carries TRBV19 and TRBJ1-5, with 8 bases aligning to TRBD1. Per the germline V gene, CDR1 is LNHDA and CDR2 is SQIVND (reference sequence). V shed 3 bases and J 7 bases; nucleotides not matched to a gene: 2. The CDR3 contains 13 residues. CDR3 sequence reads: CASSMDREQPQHF. The CDR3 bases are TGTGCCAGTAGTATGGACAGGGAGCAGCCCCAGCATTTT.

This clonotype was observed many times. The rearrangement links TRBV20-1 to TRBJ1-5; D unresolved. Deletions cut 1 base from V and 6 bases from J, with 16 bases between. Germline CDR1 DFQATT, CDR2 SNEGSKA (reference sequence). The CDR3 has 15 residues. The CDR3 DNA reads TGCAGTGCTAGAGGGGGATCGAGGTCGGGTCAGCCCCAGCATTTT. Protein sequence: CSARGGSRSGQPQHF.

This clonotype has at least ten counts. The chain carries TRBV7-3 and TRBJ2-1, with a possible D match to TRBD2 (5 bases). The germline V gene encodes CDR1 SGHTA and CDR2 FQGTGA. The CDR3 is 14 amino acids. V was trimmed by 6 bases and J by 6 bases, leaving 15 bases between them. CDR3 amino acids: CASSPHGLSNEQFF. The CDR3 DNA reads as TGTGCCAGCAGTCCTCATGGACTGAGCAATGAGCAGTTCTTC. Together with reference TRBV7-3 and TRBJ2-1, the CDR3 gives the full variable domain: GAGVSQTPSNKVTEKGKYVELRCDPISGHTALYWYRQSLGQGPEFLIYFQGTGAADDSGLPNDRFFAVRPEGSVSTLKIQRTERGDSAVYLCASSPHGLSNEQFFGPGTRLTVL.